These 27 T cell receptor beta chains came from one sample sequenced in a study of blood T cells in healthy people across ages. A sample-barcoded 5' primer and a J-beta primer mix were used in a second PCR of roughly 6 to 12 cycles. One entry per CDR3 protein, called by TCRdb with MiXCR from the 5' RACE reads. The sample consists of more than 1.4 million distinct CDR3 sequences, around 42% of them appearing once. Sequences were obtained from blood. The receptors here all came from a woman younger than 30 in good health.

The chain joins TRBV7-6 to TRBJ2-1, with TRBD2 matching over 7 bases. Germline CDR1 is SGHVS and CDR2 is FNYEAQ. CDR3 length: 17 amino acids. Losses at the gene ends were 3 bases for V and 7 bases for J; bases not matched to a gene: 15. The CDR3 region is CASSFLAPVGAGNEQFF. For the CDR3, the DNA is TGTGCCAGCAGCTTTCTCGCGCCTGTTGGAGCGGGGAATGAGCAGTTCTTC.

The chain has TRBV20-1 and TRBJ2-1; TRBD2 matches 8 bases. Germline CDR1 DFQATT, CDR2 SNEGSKA (reference sequence). V dropped 6 bases and J dropped 2; count of bases not matched to a gene: 9. CDR3 length equals 15 residues. This CDR3 reads CSAPRGSGTYNEQFF. The DNA of the CDR3 is TGCAGTGCCCCTCGGGGTAGCGGGACCTACAATGAGCAGTTCTTC.

This clonotype was seen only a few times. The chain couples TRBV5-5 to TRBJ1-2; D might be TRBD1 (6 bases). This CDR3 contains 15 residues. V was clipped by 1 base and J by 2 bases, with 12 bases between them. Germline lookup yields CDR1 SGHKS and CDR2 YYEKEE (reference sequence). CDR3 nucleotides: TGTGCCAGCAGCTTGTGGGACAAACAAAACTATGGCTACACCTTC. Translation gives CASSLWDKQNYGYTF.

This clonotype was seen more than once but under ten times. This sequence joins TRBV27 and TRBJ2-1; D is ambiguous. Trimming took 2 bases from V and 9 from J, leaving 14 bases between them. The CDR3 covers 14 residues. In germline, CDR1 is MNHEY, CDR2 SMNVEV (reference sequence). CDR3 coding DNA: TGTGCCAGCAGTTTAACGGTGATTGGCGGTGAGCAGTTCTTC. Translated, it gives CASSLTVIGGEQFF.

CDR3 loop: CASGLAGGRDTQYF. The CDR3 coding sequence is TGCGCCAGCGGCCTTGCGGGGGGCAGAGATACGCAGTATTTT. This rearrangement joins TRBV10-1 to TRBJ2-3; 8 positions match TRBD2. Germline CDR1 reads WNHNN; CDR2 reads SYGVQD (reference sequence). CDR3 length: 14 amino acids. The V segment lost 8 bases and the J segment 5 bases; nucleotides outside the gene matches: 9.

The V call is TRBV7-9, the J call TRBJ2-3; D is perhaps TRBD1 or TRBD2 (5 bases each). Trimming cost V 5 bases and J 2 bases, with 14 bases left between them. Germline V gene sequence: CDR1 SEHNR, CDR2 FQNEAQ (reference sequence). The CDR3 runs to 15 residues. DNA for the CDR3: TGTGCCAGCAGCGAAGATGGGACGACCACAGATACGCAGTATTTT. Translated, it gives CASSEDGTTTDTQYF.

V is TRBV5-1 and J is TRBJ2-7; 10 bases map to TRBD1. The J call may be wrong; the DNA end is better matched by TRBJ2-5. The V gene's germline CDR1 is SGHRS and CDR2 YFSETQ. The CDR3 is made up of 15 amino acids. CDR3 residues: CASSPRQGAGETQYF. Here the CDR3 DNA reads TGCGCCAGCAGCCCTCGACAGGGGGCGGGGGAGACCCAGTACTTC.

This rearrangement joins TRBV7-9 to TRBJ2-4; TRBD2 matches at 15 bases. Gene TRBJ2-7 matches the end of the DNA better, so the J call may be wrong. From germline, CDR1 is SEHNR and CDR2 FQNEAQ (reference sequence). The CDR3 extends over 16 amino acids. The CDR3 spells CASSRTSGRATYEQYF. CDR3 DNA: TGTGCCAGCAGCCGGACTAGCGGGAGGGCCACGTACGAGCAGTACTTC.

The chain joins TRBV6-2 or TRBV6-3 to TRBJ1-5; the D is unclear. CDR1 and CDR2 from the germline V gene are MNHEY and SVGEGT. Deletions cut 2 bases from V and 5 bases from J, with 10 bases between. There are 14 residues in the CDR3. CDR3 sequence: CASSYPQVYQPQHF. CDR3 DNA sequence: TGTGCCAGCAGTTACCCTCAGGTATATCAGCCCCAGCATTTT.

The rearrangement joins TRBV6-6 to TRBJ2-1, with unresolved D. The CDR3 loop spans 15 amino acids. The germline V gene has CDR1 MNHNY and CDR2 SVGAGI (reference sequence). V was shortened by 6 bases and J by 3 bases, with 15 bases between the two germline ends. The CDR3 here is CASRHMGSGYNEQFF. CDR3 DNA: TGTGCCAGCAGGCATATGGGGTCCGGCTACAATGAGCAGTTCTTC.

This clonotype has a single count. This sequence joins TRBV29-1 and TRBJ2-1, with 7 bases fitting TRBD1. The germline gives CDR1 SQVTM, CDR2 ANQGSEA. The ends lost 2 bases at V and 9 bases at J; junction bases unmatched: 19. The CDR3 has 17 residues. This CDR3 is CSVELSDTGVIKGEQFF. The CDR3 nucleotides read TGCAGCGTTGAATTATCAGATACAGGGGTGATTAAAGGTGAGCAGTTCTTC.

The chain recombines TRBV9 with TRBJ2-7; possibly TRBD1 for D (5 bases). The V gene's germline CDR1 is SGDLS and CDR2 YYNGEE. Trimming cost V 0 bases and J 3 bases, with 13 bases left between them. The CDR3 consists of 15 residues. The DNA for the CDR3 is TGTGCCAGCAGCGTAGCTGGGGCCAGCCTCTACGAGCAGTACTTC. It is translated as CASSVAGASLYEQYF.

V usage is TRBV6-6 and J usage is TRBJ1-1; perhaps TRBD1 as D (5 bases). Germline V gene sequence: CDR1 MNHNY, CDR2 SVGAGI (reference sequence). The V end lost 5 bases, the J end lost 3 bases, and 16 bases lay between the germline ends. The CDR3 loop spans 15 amino acids. CDR3 residues: CASSPPGPRDTEAFF. DNA of the CDR3: TGTGCCAGCAGTCCCCCAGGGCCCAGGGACACTGAAGCTTTCTTT.

The chain employs TRBV14 and TRBJ1-5; D is unresolved. Trimming shortened V by 3 bases and J by 2 bases, and 5 bases separated the two germline ends. The CDR3 sequence is 13 residues long. Looked up from germline, CDR1 is SGHDN and CDR2 is FVKESK. The CDR3 nucleotides are TGTGCCAGCAGCCATGTCGGCAATCAGCCCCAGCATTTT. Its protein is CASSHVGNQPQHF.

A few counts support this clonotype. The chain joins TRBV20-1 to TRBJ2-7; D gene uncertain. Trimming cost V 7 bases and J 2 bases, with 18 bases left between them. The CDR3 length is 14 residues. The germline V gene has CDR1 DFQATT and CDR2 SNEGSKA (reference sequence). CDR3 protein: CSVQLFEGPYEQYF. The CDR3 nucleotides are TGCAGTGTCCAACTATTCGAAGGGCCCTACGAGCAGTACTTC.

This chain connects TRBV29-1 to TRBJ2-1; 9 bases map to TRBD2. The tail of the sequence fits TRBJ2-7 better, so the J call may be wrong. Germline CDR1 SQVTM, CDR2 ANQGSEA. The CDR3 is 16 residues long. The CDR3 DNA follows: TGCAGCGCCCCGTTGAGGGCTAGCGGGGTCTACAATGAGCAGTACTTC. As protein: CSAPLRASGVYNEQYF.

V gene TRBV7-9 combines with J gene TRBJ2-2; perhaps TRBD2 as D (6 bases). The CDR3 length is 15 residues. Germline V gene sequence: CDR1 SEHNR, CDR2 FQNEAQ (reference sequence). Trimming took 3 bases from V and 6 from J, leaving 14 bases between them. DNA for the CDR3: TGTGCCAGCAGCTTGGGAGGACAATATGCCGGGGAGCTGTTTTTT. This encodes CASSLGGQYAGELFF.

The V call is TRBV4-1, the J call TRBJ2-3; perhaps TRBD2 as D (5 bases). The V end lost 0 bases, the J end lost 1 base, and 8 bases lay between the germline ends. Germline CDR1 is MGHRA and CDR2 is YSYEKL. The CDR3 covers 15 residues. CDR3 bases: TGCGCCAGCAGCCAAGATTGGGGAGGCACAGATACGCAGTATTTT. Translation: CASSQDWGGTDTQYF.

The sample holds a few counts of this clonotype. The CDR3 DNA reads TGCAGTGTTCTTAGCGGGGGGGGTTACAATGAGCAGTTCTTC. Translation: CSVLSGGGYNEQFF. The rearrangement uses TRBV20-1 and TRBJ2-1; 11 bases align to TRBD2. CDR1 DFQATT and CDR2 SNEGSKA come from the germline V gene (reference sequence). The CDR3 has 14 residues. V shed 7 bases and J 4 bases; nucleotides not matched to a gene: 6.

On this clonotype: A junction end diverges from the germline sequence, so it may reflect a read error. For the CDR3, the DNA is TGTGCTAGCAGCCGCGGGACAGGGAGTTCTGGGACCCAGTACTTC. Protein product: CASSRGTGSSGTQYF. This rearrangement joins TRBV7-7 to TRBJ2-5, with TRBD1 identical over 9 bases. Per germline, CDR1 SSHAT and CDR2 FNYEAQ (reference sequence). The CDR3 spans 15 residues.

V is TRBV27 and J is TRBJ2-5; D may be TRBD2 (5 bases). Germline-derived CDR1 and CDR2 are MNHEY and SMNVEV (reference sequence). Between the trimmed V and J ends, which lost 3 bases and 11 bases, there was a span of 25 bases. The CDR3 covers 16 residues. CDR3 in DNA: TGTGCCAGCAGTTTCCCCGGGGTGGTCTCCTACAATGAGCAGTACTTC. It encodes CASSFPGVVSYNEQYF.

This sequence joins TRBV13 and TRBJ2-7; weak D call: TRBD1 (6 bases). Per the germline V gene, CDR1 is PRHDT and CDR2 is FYEKMQ (reference sequence). The length of the CDR3 is 16 residues. V shed 4 bases and J shed 7 bases, with 23 bases lying between them. CDR3 protein: CASSSRRSLTGQEQYF. CDR3 DNA sequence: TGTGCCAGCAGCTCCCGGCGAAGCTTGACAGGACAAGAGCAGTACTTC. Filled out from reference TRBV13 and TRBJ2-7, the complete variable domain reads AAGVIQSPRHLIKEKRETATLKCYPIPRHDTVYWYQQGPGQDPQFLISFYEKMQSDKGSIPDRFSAQQFSDYHSELNMSSLELGDSALYFCASSSRRSLTGQEQYFGPGTRLTVT.

The chain carries TRBV5-6 and TRBJ2-7; TRBD1 matches 7 bases. The CDR3 length is 14 residues. Germline trimming cut 5 bases from V and 4 bases from J; bases unmatched to any gene: 9. CDR1 and CDR2 (germline): SGHDT, YYEEEE. The CDR3, as DNA: TGTGCCAGCAGGGCGACAGGGCCCTATTACGAGCAGTACTTC. It translates to CASRATGPYYEQYF.

This clonotype has only one observation. The chain uses TRBV20-1 and TRBJ1-3; D is uncertain. Per germline, CDR1 DFQATT and CDR2 SNEGSKA (reference sequence). Trimming left V 4 bases short and J 4 bases short, with 5 bases between. This CDR3 region has 11 residues. Here the CDR3 reads CSAIAGNTIYF. In nucleotides, the CDR3 is TGCAGTGCTATTGCGGGAAACACCATATATTTT.

To note about this clonotype: A read error may explain this, as a much larger clone is one base away. This chain connects TRBV20-1 to TRBJ2-7; 10 bases align to TRBD2. The CDR3 is made up of 14 amino acids. In germline, CDR1 is DFQATT, CDR2 SNEGSKA (reference sequence). CDR3 residues: CCASVAGGSYEQYF. In DNA, the CDR3 is TGCTGTGCTTCTGTAGCGGGGGGATCCTACGAGCAGTACTTC.

This clonotype was seen more than once but under ten times. This chain uses TRBV9 with TRBJ2-1; D is unresolved. Trimming stripped 0 bases from V and 7 bases from J, with 14 bases between. The CDR3 is made up of 15 amino acids. Germline CDR1 and CDR2: SGDLS and YYNGEE. This CDR3 reads CASSVALTFGNEQFF. The CDR3 DNA sequence: TGTGCCAGCAGCGTAGCTCTAACCTTTGGGAATGAGCAGTTCTTC. The entire variable domain, with the rest obtained from reference TRBV9 and TRBJ2-1, is as follows: DSGVTQTPKHLITATGQRVTLRCSPRSGDLSVYWYQQSLDQGLQFLIQYYNGEERAKGNILERFSAQQFPDLHSELNLSSLELGDSALYFCASSVALTFGNEQFFGPGTRLTVL.

The chain employs TRBV9 and TRBJ1-1; D is possibly TRBD1 (5 bases). Germline-derived CDR1 and CDR2 are SGDLS and YYNGEE. The CDR3 loop spans 13 amino acids. Trimming stripped 7 bases from V and 1 base from J, with 11 bases between. The CDR3 bases are TGTGCCAGCGGGAGGGACGCGAACACTGAAGCTTTCTTT. Amino acid sequence: CASGRDANTEAFF.